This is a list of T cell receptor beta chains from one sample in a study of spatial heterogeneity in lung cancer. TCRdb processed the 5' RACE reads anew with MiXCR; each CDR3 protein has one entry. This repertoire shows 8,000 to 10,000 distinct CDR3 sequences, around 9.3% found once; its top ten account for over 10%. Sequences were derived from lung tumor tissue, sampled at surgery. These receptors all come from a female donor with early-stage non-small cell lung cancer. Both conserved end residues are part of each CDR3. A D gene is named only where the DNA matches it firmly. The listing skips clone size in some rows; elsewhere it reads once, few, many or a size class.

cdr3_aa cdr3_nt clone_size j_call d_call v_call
CASSKTFSDGYTF TGTGCCAGCTCTAAGACATTTTCCGATGGCTACACCTTC NA TRBJ1-2 NA TRBV19
CASSQDGGFGTEAFF TGCGCCAGCAGCCAAGATGGAGGGTTCGGCACTGAAGCTTTCTTT NA TRBJ1-1 NA TRBV4-3
CASSVGLAGVNEQFF TGCGCCAGCAGCGTGGGACTAGCGGGGGTAAATGAGCAGTTCTTC many TRBJ2-1 TRBD2 TRBV5-1
CASSPNAVRVEQFF TGCGCCAGCAGCCCCAACGCCGTCCGGGTTGAGCAGTTCTTC NA TRBJ2-1 NA TRBV4-1
CSVAVFTDTQYF TGCAGCGTTGCTGTTTTCACAGATACGCAGTATTTT NA TRBJ2-3 NA TRBV29-1
CATWDRGLYEQYF TGTGCCACCTGGGACAGGGGGCTTTACGAGCAGTACTTC NA TRBJ2-7 TRBD1 TRBV27
CASSPGGRYEQYF TGTGCCAGCAGCCCCGGGGGGCGATACGAGCAGTACTTC many TRBJ2-7 NA TRBV7-9
CATSETGDHNEQFF TGTGCCACCAGTGAGACAGGGGACCACAATGAGCAGTTCTTC NA TRBJ2-1 TRBD1 TRBV24-1
CASSPRQGEYEQYF TGTGCCAGCAGTCCACGACAGGGGGAGTACGAGCAGTACTTC medium-sized TRBJ2-7 TRBD1 TRBV11-1
CATTYGWEQYF TGTGCCACCACGTATGGTTGGGAGCAGTACTTC many TRBJ2-7 NA TRBV25-1
CASSPTGGSYGYTF TGTGCCAGCAGTCCGACAGGGGGTTCCTATGGCTACACCTTC many TRBJ1-2 TRBD1 TRBV27
CASSESQQGGSYNEQFF TGTGCCAGCAGTGAATCACAGCAGGGGGGGTCCTACAATGAGCAGTTCTTC many TRBJ2-1 NA TRBV25-1
CASSSQRGARFREQFF TGTGCCAGCAGTTCCCAGCGGGGGGCCCGGTTCCGTGAGCAGTTCTTC many TRBJ2-1 TRBD2 TRBV6-2/TRBV6-3
CASSLSGANNYGYTF TGTGCCAGCAGCTTATCCGGGGCGAACAACTATGGCTACACCTTC few TRBJ1-2 NA TRBV7-9
CSVESGKETQYF TGCAGCGTTGAGTCGGGGAAAGAGACCCAGTACTTC many TRBJ2-5 NA TRBV29-1
CASSRLTSVQETQYF TGTGCCAGCAGCCGCCTCACTAGCGTCCAAGAGACCCAGTACTTC NA TRBJ2-5 TRBD2 TRBV14
CASSLVGTINNEQFF TGCGCCAGCAGCTTGGTCGGGACCATTAACAATGAGCAGTTCTTC medium-sized TRBJ2-1 NA TRBV5-1
CASSVAGAAGYTF TGTGCCAGCAGCGTTGCAGGGGCCGCTGGCTACACCTTC many TRBJ1-2 NA TRBV5-8
CASSLPRTEYTDTQYF TGTGCCAGCAGCTTACCCAGGACAGAATACACAGATACGCAGTATTTT NA TRBJ2-3 NA TRBV7-9
CSVEAANVLTF TGCAGCGTTGAAGCGGCCAACGTCCTGACTTTC medium-sized TRBJ2-6 NA TRBV29-1
CSVGSGGVGNTIYF TGCAGCGTGGGGTCGGGGGGCGTTGGAAACACCATATATTTT many TRBJ1-3 NA TRBV29-1
CASSVMGKGTEAFF TGTGCCAGCAGTGTCATGGGCAAAGGCACTGAAGCTTTCTTT few TRBJ1-1 NA TRBV28
CASRTGTAHEQYF TGTGCCAGCAGAACAGGGACAGCCCACGAGCAGTACTTC medium-sized TRBJ2-7 TRBD1 TRBV28
CASSQDQGTANSGANVLTF TGTGCCAGCAGCCAAGACCAAGGGACAGCGAACTCTGGGGCCAACGTCCTGACTTTC NA TRBJ2-6 TRBD1 TRBV4-2
CSARDGRTYGYTF TGCAGTGCTAGAGATGGTAGGACCTATGGCTACACCTTC many TRBJ1-2 NA TRBV20-1
CASSLTGTGVYEQYF TGTGCCAGCAGTTTAACCGGGACAGGGGTTTACGAGCAGTACTTC NA TRBJ2-7 TRBD1 TRBV28
CASSEGSTDTQYF TGTGCCAGCAGCGAGGGTAGCACAGATACGCAGTATTTT NA TRBJ2-3 NA TRBV9
CASSQETGNYGYTF TGCGCCAGCAGCCAAGAAACCGGTAACTATGGCTACACCTTC many TRBJ1-2 NA TRBV4-1
CASSSPGQGKDGYTF TGTGCCAGCAGTTCCCCGGGACAGGGGAAAGATGGCTACACCTTC medium-sized TRBJ1-2 TRBD1 TRBV28
CASSLSWGPNYGYTF TGTGCCAGCAGTTTATCGTGGGGTCCTAACTATGGCTACACCTTC NA TRBJ1-2 NA TRBV27
CSASGGLASETQYF TGCAGTGCCAGTGGGGGACTAGCTTCGGAGACCCAGTACTTC many TRBJ2-5 TRBD2 TRBV20-1
CASSPLVGTGGFYEQYF TGCGCCAGCAGCCCCCTAGTGGGGACAGGGGGGTTCTACGAGCAGTACTTC NA TRBJ2-7 TRBD1 TRBV5-1
CASSPYGQNYEQYF TGTGCCAGCTCACCCTACGGACAGAACTACGAGCAGTACTTC few TRBJ2-7 NA TRBV18
CASSYSPRSWGNTIYF TGTGCCAGCAGTTACTCGCCCCGGTCGTGGGGAAACACCATATATTTT medium-sized TRBJ1-3 NA TRBV6-5
CASSLAGVNTEAFF TGTGCCAGCAGCTTAGCAGGGGTTAACACTGAAGCTTTCTTT medium-sized TRBJ1-1 NA TRBV7-2
CASSLLRDRAYNEQFF TGTGCCAGCAGCTTATTAAGGGACAGGGCCTACAATGAGCAGTTCTTC many TRBJ2-1 TRBD1 TRBV7-9
CATRPGQGSYEQYF TGTGCCACGAGACCGGGACAGGGGTCCTACGAGCAGTACTTC few TRBJ2-7 TRBD1 TRBV5-6
CASSLMGSNTGELFF TGTGCCAGCAGCTTGATGGGGTCGAACACCGGGGAGCTGTTTTTT many TRBJ2-2 NA TRBV5-6
CATSDWDTSTIDGYTF TGTGCCACCAGTGATTGGGACACCTCCACGATAGATGGCTACACCTTC NA TRBJ1-2 NA TRBV24-1
CASTTSGGKRQTQYF TGTGCCAGTACGACTAGCGGGGGAAAACGGCAGACCCAGTACTTC many TRBJ2-5 TRBD2 TRBV6-2/TRBV6-3
CASSYPRTGQEGYTF TGTGCCAGCAGTTATCCTCGGACAGGGCAAGAAGGCTACACCTTC medium-sized TRBJ1-2 TRBD1 TRBV12-3/TRBV12-4
CASSKVVDF TGTGCCAGCAGCAAAGTGGTCGATTTT few TRBJ2-2 NA TRBV21-1
CASSLVAGASGTF TGTGCCAGCAGCTTGGTGGCGGGGGCCAGTGGCACCTTC few TRBJ1-2 NA TRBV5-6
CASSLYRGSYGYTF TGTGCCAGCAGTTTATACAGGGGGAGCTATGGCTACACCTTC many TRBJ1-2 TRBD1 TRBV28
CASSPGLTNNEQFF TGTGCCAGCAGCCCGGGTCTCACGAACAATGAGCAGTTCTTC NA TRBJ2-1 NA TRBV7-8
CASSPDRGGVSQPQHF TGTGCCAGCTCACCCGACAGGGGTGGCGTGAGTCAGCCCCAGCATTTT NA TRBJ1-5 TRBD1 TRBV18
CASSEPRGGTDTQYF TGTGCCAGCAGTGAGCCCAGGGGCGGCACAGATACGCAGTATTTT many TRBJ2-3 NA TRBV2
CASRMGSEQYF TGTGCCAGCAGGATGGGAAGCGAGCAGTACTTC many TRBJ2-7 NA TRBV7-2
CASSPNRGKETQYF TGTGCCAGCAGCCCCAACAGGGGTAAAGAGACCCAGTACTTC many TRBJ2-5 TRBD1 TRBV7-2
CASNLSGATYEQYF TGTGCCAGCAATCTAAGCGGGGCAACCTACGAGCAGTACTTC few TRBJ2-7 TRBD2 TRBV6-1
CASSQDRGTSTGELFF TGTGCCAGCAGCCAAGATCGAGGGACCAGCACCGGGGAGCTGTTTTTT NA TRBJ2-2 NA TRBV3-1
CASSAEEVIRGSSYEQYF TGTGCCAGCAGCGCCGAGGAGGTTATTAGGGGGTCCTCCTACGAGCAGTACTTC many TRBJ2-7 NA TRBV9
CASSTPGGYLSYNEQFF TGTGCCAGCAGTACCCCAGGGGGCTACCTCAGCTACAATGAGCAGTTCTTC many TRBJ2-1 TRBD1 TRBV6-5
CASNPAAGAPLF TGTGCCAGCAACCCCGCAGCGGGGGCACCCCTTTTT few TRBJ2-3 TRBD2 TRBV7-2
CASSQEVTGMSSYNSPLHF TGCGCCAGCAGCCAAGAAGTCACAGGCATGAGCTCCTATAATTCACCCCTCCACTTT many TRBJ1-6 NA TRBV4-1
CASSWTEGDTQYF TGTGCCAGCAGCTGGACCGAGGGGGATACGCAGTATTTT NA TRBJ2-3 NA TRBV11-2
CASSPLAGSQAKNIQYF TGTGCCAGTAGTCCCTTAGCGGGGAGCCAAGCCAAAAACATTCAGTACTTC many TRBJ2-4 TRBD2 TRBV19
CASSLSNPGTYSSYEQYF TGTGCCAGCAGTTTATCTAACCCCGGGACCTACAGCTCCTACGAGCAGTACTTC medium-sized TRBJ2-7 NA TRBV27
CSARKLVRAGGCEQYF TGCAGTGCTAGAAAATTAGTCAGGGCAGGGGGCTGCGAGCAGTACTTC once TRBJ2-7 TRBD1 TRBV20-1